Below, one TCR beta chain is given with its context. This clonotype was seen more than once but under ten times. This receptor's antigen is unknown. No much larger clone is present one base from it, and per-base qualities are unavailable. The sample originates from a study of blood T cells in healthy people across ages (dated by TCRdb to between 2014 and 2017). In the study overall: Template switching captured roughly one uniquely barcoded TCR beta cDNA molecule per two T cells in model experiments. Age-related changes in TCR beta repertoire diversity were measured in the study by deep sequencing normalized with unique cDNA molecular identifiers. Donors were grouped into four age groups: young (average roughly 16 years), middle-aged (less than 40), aged (around 60) and long-lived (just over 80). To avoid experimental bias, donors of different ages were distributed randomly across sequencing lanes. Using the same blood draw, the study looked at two additional independent replicas of 1 million unique cDNA reads for two donors, one aged 18 to 30 and the other aged 80 or older.

Library preparation used 5' RACE. The sequencing machine was an Illumina HiSeq 2500. A second PCR of about 6 to 12 cycles was performed with a sample-barcoded 5' primer and a J-beta primer mix. A unique molecular identifier was introduced onto each TCR beta cDNA molecule by a template-switch 5' adaptor carrying 12 random nucleotides. Each sample yielded at least 2.5 million CDR3-containing paired-end reads. All of the RNA was converted into first-strand cDNA using the Mint cDNA synthesis kit, with a TRBC-specific oligonucleotide serving as the primer. After uracil-DNA glycosylase treatment, a first 18-cycle PCR used universal primers M1SS and BC2_uni_R on all cDNA. Per the authors' processing: Each sample was normalized by randomly selecting 1 million high-quality reads, each carrying a distinct molecular identifier. Instead of being binned into consensus sequences, reads that shared molecular identifiers were thrown out. MiTCR, run with a Q25 quality threshold and the strictest error-elimination algorithm, handled CDR3 identification, clonotype clustering and error correction. A nonparametric unseen species model with Euler transformation was used to estimate a lower bound on total TCR beta diversity. Through fastp at Q25 and MiXCR, TCRdb rebuilt clones from the public reads, retaining in-frame beta chains. Every entry covers one CDR3 protein and lists the most common genes and DNA from its rows. V and J calls and clone size were set by TCRdb, not the authors. This sample is represented by about 1.6 million distinct CDR3 sequences; around 36% of them were singletons. Of the sample, 10% to 12% is held by the ten largest clones.

Relative to germline, V is 0 bases shorter and J is 1 base shorter, with 12 bases between their ends. The CDR3 goes from the cysteine to the phenylalanine over 15 residues. Solely the CDR3 DNA is kept, with 45 bases framed from the first base. Reading the germline V gene (reference sequence) gives CDR1 DFQATT and CDR2 SNEGSKA. Donors were about 36 systemically healthy Caucasian individuals from Russia aged roughly 6 to 90 years. Ten milliliters of peripheral blood were drawn from each donor into EDTA-treated Vacutainer tubes. PBMCs were isolated by Ficoll-Paque density-gradient centrifugation, with at least 6 million obtained per sample. Trizol reagent was used to extract total RNA from PBMCs, with at least 6 micrograms per sample. For every donor, flow cytometry on a PBMC aliquot measured the percentage of naive CD45RAhigh/CD27high T cells. The paper's findings and limits, for the study overall: The CMV infection status of donors was not known, potentially confounding age-related changes in expanded clonotypes. Compared with the aged group, the long-lived group had more naive CD4+ T cells, fewer expanded clones and increased TCR diversity, suggesting age selection. As age increased, observed TCR beta diversity per million T cells dropped in a roughly linear way, and a significant reduction was already evident by age about 40. Since profiling was done on bulk unsorted PBMCs, naive and antigen-experienced compartments could not be conclusively compared. Estimates of total diversity from one million sequenced T cells were regarded as lower bounds and underestimates. Observed TCR beta diversity correlated strongly with the percentage of naive T cells measured by flow cytometry.

Here the chain combines TRBV20-1 and TRBJ1-1, with the D gene too uncertain to name. The sample comprised blood. This TCR came from a woman in her twenties or thirties in good health. The nucleotide sequence is given as TGCAGTGCTAGAGATCTGGAGACGACGAACACTGAAGCTTTCTTT. Translated, it gives CSARDLETTNTEAFF.